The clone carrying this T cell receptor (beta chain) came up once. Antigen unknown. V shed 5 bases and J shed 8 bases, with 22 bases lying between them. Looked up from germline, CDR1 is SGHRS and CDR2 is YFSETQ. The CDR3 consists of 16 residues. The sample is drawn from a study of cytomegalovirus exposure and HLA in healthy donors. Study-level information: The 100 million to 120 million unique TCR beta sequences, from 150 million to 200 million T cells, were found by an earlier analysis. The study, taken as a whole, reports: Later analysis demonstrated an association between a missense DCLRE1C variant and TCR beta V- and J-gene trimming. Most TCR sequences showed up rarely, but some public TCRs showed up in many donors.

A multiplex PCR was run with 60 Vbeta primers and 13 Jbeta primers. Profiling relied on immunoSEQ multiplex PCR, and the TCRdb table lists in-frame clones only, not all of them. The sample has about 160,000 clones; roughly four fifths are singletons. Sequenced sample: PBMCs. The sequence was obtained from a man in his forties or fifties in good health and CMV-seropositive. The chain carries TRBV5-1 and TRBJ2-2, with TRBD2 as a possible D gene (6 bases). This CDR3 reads CASRTTTGRGWGELFF. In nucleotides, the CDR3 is TGCGCCAGCAGAACAACAACCGGCCGGGGGTGGGGGGAGCTGTTTTTT.